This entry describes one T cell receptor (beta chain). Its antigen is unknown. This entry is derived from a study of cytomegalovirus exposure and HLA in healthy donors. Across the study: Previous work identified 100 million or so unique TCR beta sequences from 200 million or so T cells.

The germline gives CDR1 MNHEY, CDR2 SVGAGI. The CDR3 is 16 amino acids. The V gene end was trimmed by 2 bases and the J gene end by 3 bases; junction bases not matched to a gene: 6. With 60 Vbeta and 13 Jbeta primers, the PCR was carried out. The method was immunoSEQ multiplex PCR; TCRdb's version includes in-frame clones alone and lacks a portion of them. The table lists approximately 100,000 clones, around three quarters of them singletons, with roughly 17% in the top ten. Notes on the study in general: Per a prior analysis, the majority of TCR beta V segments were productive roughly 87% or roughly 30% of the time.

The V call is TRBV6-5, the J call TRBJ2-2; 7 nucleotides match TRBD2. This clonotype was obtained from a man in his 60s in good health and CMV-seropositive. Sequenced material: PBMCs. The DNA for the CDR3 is TGTGCCAGCAGTTACGGTCTAGCGGCTCACACCGGGGAGCTGTTTTTT. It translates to CASSYGLAAHTGELFF.